The 10 T cell receptor beta chains in this list originate from one sample, sequenced in a study of shared clonotypes between healthy human individuals (TCRdb year 2020). The library came from the immunoSEQ multiplex PCR assay. TCRdb re-hosts the immuneACCESS table, in-frame sequences only. Its copies lack some clones; in the studies checked, an unresolved V gene accounts for under half of them, and the cause for the rest is not known. For this sample there are millions of clones; 90% to 95% appear just once. Of the sample, approximately 0.13% falls within the top ten clones. Sequenced input: naive CD4+ T cells sorted from blood. The cell subset or site label on this specimen signifies: CD45RA+ positively selected. The source of these receptors is a man aged 18 to 30 in good health.

As for this clone: Other nucleotide sequences from this sample produce the same CDR3. The rearrangement joins TRBV5-1 to TRBJ2-7; 7 positions agree with TRBD1. V shed 3 bases and J 6 bases; nucleotides not matched to a gene: 3. Germline lookup yields CDR1 SGHRS and CDR2 YFSETQ. This CDR3 is 12 amino acids long. Written as DNA, the CDR3 is TGCGCCAGCAGCTCGACAGGGCTCGAGCAGTACTTC. Translation: CASSSTGLEQYF.

This clone came up once. The chain has TRBV6-1 and TRBJ2-7; D ambiguous. Looked up from germline, CDR1 is MNHNS and CDR2 is SASEGT. The CDR3 is 13 residues long. With 2 bases removed from V and 3 bases from J, the gap between germline ends came to 8 bases. The CDR3 bases are TGTGCCAGCAGTGAAACATTTATCTACGAGCAGTACTTC. Translated: CASSETFIYEQYF.

This chain uses TRBV5-4 with TRBJ2-2; 7 nucleotides agree with TRBD1. Germline V gene lookup returns CDR1 SGHNT and CDR2 YYREEE (reference sequence). V shed 0 bases, J shed 10 bases, and the junction held 12 bases outside the gene matches. The CDR3 spans 16 residues. This CDR3 reads CASSLGDSTGLEELFF. The CDR3 DNA reads as TGTGCCAGCAGCTTGGGCGATTCGACAGGGCTCGAGGAGCTGTTTTTT.

This chain links TRBV28 with TRBJ2-7; TRBD1 might be the D (6 bases). Germline CDR1 and CDR2: MDHEN and SYDVKM. V was clipped by 4 bases and J by 1 base, with 8 bases between them. The CDR3 has 13 residues. The CDR3 DNA follows: TGTGCCAGCAGTTCAGGGGCGTCCTACGAGCAGTACTTC. Translated, it gives CASSSGASYEQYF.

The chain has TRBV10-3 and TRBJ2-5; TRBD1 is a possible D gene (5 bases). Germline CDR1 ENHRY, CDR2 SYGVKD. The CDR3 extends over 16 amino acids. Trimming cost V 10 bases and J 3 bases, with 24 bases left between them. Here the CDR3 reads CATRKESGMTEETQYF. The CDR3, as DNA: TGTGCCACCCGGAAGGAGTCAGGGATGACGGAAGAGACCCAGTACTTC.

The chain uses TRBV11-2 and TRBJ2-7; 11 bases agree with TRBD1. The CDR3 spans 15 residues. Germline-derived CDR1 and CDR2 are SGHAT and FQNNGV. Trimming removed 5 bases from V and 2 bases from J; junction bases left unmatched: 5. The CDR3 reads CASSTRTGGTYEQYF. CDR3 in DNA: TGTGCCAGCAGCACTCGGACAGGGGGCACCTACGAGCAGTACTTC.

With respect to this clone: A single base separates this from a much larger clone, so it may be a read error. The chain joins TRBV30 to TRBJ1-2; D is ambiguous. Trimming pared 3 bases from V and 4 bases from J, leaving 12 bases between. Per germline, CDR1 GTSNPN and CDR2 SVGIG (reference sequence). The CDR3 length is 13 residues. CDR3 in amino acids: CAWRNGRTYGYTF. CDR3 sequence (DNA): TGTGCCTGGAGGAACGGTAGAACCTATGGCTACACCTTC.

The rearrangement uses TRBV10-1 and TRBJ2-7, with D possibly being TRBD2 (5 bases). The V gene's germline CDR1 is WNHNN and CDR2 SYGVQD (reference sequence). With 4 bases removed from V and 5 bases from J, the gap between germline ends came to 15 bases. The CDR3 extends over 14 amino acids. For the CDR3, the DNA is TGCGCCAGCAGTGTTGGAGGCTCTATACACGAGCAGTACTTC. Encoded protein: CASSVGGSIHEQYF.

This chain connects TRBV7-8 to TRBJ2-7, with 7 positions matching TRBD1. CDR3 length: 13 amino acids. Losses at the gene ends were 4 bases for V and 3 bases for J; bases not matched to a gene: 3. Germline V CDR1 and CDR2: SGHVS, FQNEAQ. The CDR3 region has the DNA TGTGCCAGCAGCTCCACAGGGGACTACGAGCAGTACTTC. Translating gives CASSSTGDYEQYF.

This sequence joins TRBV29-1 and TRBJ1-1, with a tentative D call TRBD1 (6 bases). The CDR3 spans 13 residues. V lost 4 bases, J lost 0 bases, and 9 bases lay in between. The germline V gene encodes CDR1 SQVTM and CDR2 ANQGSEA. CDR3 coding DNA: TGCAGCGTTGTCGGACAGATGAACACTGAAGCTTTCTTT. Amino acid sequence: CSVVGQMNTEAFF.